The 16 T cell receptor beta chains reported below all come from one sample, sequenced in a study of T cell responses to AZD1222 COVID-19 vaccine. The protocol was immunoSEQ multiplex PCR, while the TCRdb copy is restricted to in-frame clones and leaves out a portion. This repertoire shows fewer than 140,000 clones, 85% to 90% found once; its top ten account for around 5%. The sample was peripheral blood, taken on day 0 of AZD1222 vaccination. Receptors were obtained from an adult in good health.

The chain has TRBV4-3 and TRBJ1-1; D unclear. Germline values: CDR1 LGHNA, CDR2 YSLEER. The germline V and J ends were trimmed by 1 base and 7 bases, with 10 bases remaining between them. The CDR3 runs to 13 residues. DNA for the CDR3: TGCGCCAGCAGCCAAGTTAGGGCAGATGAAGCTTTCTTT. Protein: CASSQVRADEAFF.

The gene calls are TRBV19 and TRBJ1-2, with D uncertain. V shed 4 bases and J shed 8 bases, with 11 bases lying between them. CDR1 LNHDA and CDR2 SQIVND come from the germline V gene (reference sequence). This CDR3 has 12 amino acids. The CDR3 DNA sequence: TGTGCCAGTAGTACCCAGCTTCTCGGCTACACCTTC. It encodes CASSTQLLGYTF.

The gene calls are TRBV7-2 and TRBJ2-7, with 7 bases matching TRBD2. CDR1 and CDR2 (germline): SGHTA, FQGNSA. This CDR3 is built from 14 residues. The J segment lost 7 bases and the V segment lost 6 bases, leaving 12 bases of the junction unmatched. The CDR3 region is CASRPGLTTYEQYF. In DNA, the CDR3 is TGTGCCAGCAGGCCGGGACTAACAACTTATGAGCAGTACTTC. Using reference TRBV7-2 and TRBJ2-7 for the parts outside the CDR3, the full variable domain is GAGVSQSPSNKVTEKGKDVELRCDPISGHTALYWYRQSLGQGLEFLIYFQGNSAPDKSGLPSDRFSAERTGGSVSTLTIQRTQQEDSAVYLCASRPGLTTYEQYFGPGTRLTVT.

This clone was picked up a small number of times. This rearrangement joins TRBV6-6 to TRBJ1-2; D is undetermined. V dropped 7 bases and J dropped 3 bases, with 6 bases sitting between them. Germline V gene lookup returns CDR1 MNHNY and CDR2 SVGAGI (reference sequence). CDR3 size: 11 residues. CDR3 DNA sequence: TGTGCCAGCACGGCAGACTATGGCTACACCTTC. This codes for CASTADYGYTF.

The V call is TRBV7-9, the J call TRBJ2-7, with D unresolved. CDR3 length: 13 amino acids. CDR1 is SEHNR, CDR2 FQNEAQ, per germline (reference sequence). V was clipped by 6 bases and J by 9 bases, with 18 bases between them. In DNA, the CDR3 is TGTGCCAGCAGTCTTGCAGCGACCTCCCGGCAGTACTTC. Protein sequence: CASSLAATSRQYF. Full variable domain (outside the CDR3, taken from reference TRBV7-9 and TRBJ2-7): DTGVSQNPRHKITKRGQNVTFRCDPISEHNRLYWYRQTLGQGPEFLTYFQNEAQLEKSRLLSDRFSAERPKGSFSTLEIQRTEQGDSAMYLCASSLAATSRQYFGPGTRLTVT.

The chain joins TRBV4-3 to TRBJ2-1, with TRBD2 matching 11 bases. The CDR3 sequence is 15 residues long. Looked up from germline, CDR1 is LGHNA and CDR2 is YSLEER. V trimming: 4 bases; J trimming: 5 bases; junction bases outside the gene matches: 4. In DNA form, the CDR3 reads TGCGCCAGCAGCCTCGGGACTAGCGGTGACAATGAGCAGTTCTTC. Protein: CASSLGTSGDNEQFF.

This sequence joins TRBV9 and TRBJ1-3, with D unresolved. The CDR3 extends over 13 amino acids. Germline V gene sequence: CDR1 SGDLS, CDR2 YYNGEE. The V end lost 0 bases, the J end lost 5 bases, and 6 bases lay between the germline ends. The CDR3 coding sequence is TGTGCCAGCAGCGTAGGCAGCAGAAACACCATATATTTT. Its translation: CASSVGSRNTIYF. The full variable domain, rest sourced from reference TRBV9 and TRBJ1-3, is DSGVTQTPKHLITATGQRVTLRCSPRSGDLSVYWYQQSLDQGLQFLIQYYNGEERAKGNILERFSAQQFPDLHSELNLSSLELGDSALYFCASSVGSRNTIYFGEGSWLTVV.

The rearrangement joins TRBV10-3 to TRBJ1-5; 8 positions match TRBD1. CDR1 is ENHRY and CDR2 is SYGVKD in the germline V gene. V was clipped by 6 bases and J by 4 bases; unmatched bases: 8. CDR3 length: 15 residues. Written as DNA, the CDR3 is TGTGCCATCAGGGTATCGGACAGGGAGAATCAGCCCCAGCATTTT. Amino acids: CAIRVSDRENQPQHF.

This clone came up once. The chain carries TRBV11-2 and TRBJ2-1, with a tentative D call TRBD1 (9 bases). Trimming cost V 8 bases and J 2 bases, with 16 bases left between them. This CDR3 is 15 amino acids long. CDR1 is SGHAT, CDR2 FQNNGV, per germline. The DNA of the CDR3 is TGTGCCAGCCGGGGGGGACAGGGAACCTACAATGAGCAGTTCTTC. The encoded protein is CASRGGQGTYNEQFF. The whole variable domain, filled in from reference TRBV11-2 and TRBJ2-1, reads EAGVAQSPRYKIIEKRQSVAFWCNPISGHATLYWYQQILGQGPKLLIQFQNNGVVDDSQLPKDRFSAERLKGVDSTLKIQPAKLEDSAVYLCASRGGQGTYNEQFFGPGTRLTVL.

V gene TRBV7-9 combines with J gene TRBJ2-3; D gene ambiguous. V lost 5 bases and J 7 bases, leaving 7 bases between the germline ends. In germline, CDR1 is SEHNR, CDR2 FQNEAQ (reference sequence). The CDR3 extends over 11 amino acids. CDR3 in amino acids: CASSQSYTQYF. The CDR3 nucleotides read TGTGCCAGCAGCCAAAGTTATACGCAGTATTTT.

There are a few counts of this clone. The chain is built from TRBV5-1 and TRBJ1-2, with 11 bases lining up with TRBD1. This CDR3 region has 17 residues. The V gene's germline CDR1 is SGHRS and CDR2 YFSETQ. J was trimmed by 4 bases and V by 7 bases; bases with no gene match: 15. CDR3 amino acids: CASRPRPGTGGIYGYTF. The CDR3 DNA reads TGCGCCAGCCGCCCCCGGCCAGGGACAGGGGGGATCTATGGCTACACCTTC.

This clone was seen a few times. The chain has TRBV4-2 and TRBJ1-2; 8 nucleotides match TRBD1. The junction had 4 bases not matched to a gene; V was cut back by 0 bases and J by 4 bases. Germline V gives CDR1 LGHNA, CDR2 YNFKEQ. The CDR3 loop spans 15 amino acids. CDR3 bases: TGTGCCAGCAGCCAAGACAGGGGGCTCGCCTATGGCTACACCTTC. It codes for CASSQDRGLAYGYTF.

This rearrangement joins TRBV2 to TRBJ2-1; D unclear. Trimming cost V 6 bases and J 9 bases, with 15 bases left between them. Germline V gene lookup returns CDR1 SNHLY and CDR2 FYNNEI. This CDR3 contains 13 residues. The CDR3 here is CASRRTSLGEQFF. In nucleotides, the CDR3 is TGTGCCAGCAGACGTACCTCTTTGGGTGAGCAGTTCTTC.

The chain is built from TRBV5-1 and TRBJ1-5; D not resolved. Germline V gene lookup returns CDR1 SGHRS and CDR2 YFSETQ. This CDR3 has 14 amino acids. The V end lost 0 bases, the J end lost 4 bases, and 8 bases lay between the germline ends. CDR3 nucleotides: TGCGCCAGCAGCTTGGGTACAGAAAATCAGCCCCAGCATTTT. As protein: CASSLGTENQPQHF. Full variable domain (rest looked up from reference TRBV5-1 and TRBJ1-5): KAGVTQTPRYLIKTRGQQVTLSCSPISGHRSVSWYQQTPGQGLQFLFEYFSETQRNKGNFPGRFSGRQFSNSRSEMNVSTLELGDSALYLCASSLGTENQPQHFGDGTRLSIL.

The V and J genes are TRBV6-5 and TRBJ2-7; D not certain. CDR3 length equals 13 residues. The V end was cut by 4 bases, the J end by 6 bases, with 13 bases between. Germline V gives CDR1 MNHEY, CDR2 SVGAGI. CDR3 sequence reads: CASSFDLKGEQYF. The CDR3 coding sequence is TGTGCCAGCAGTTTCGACTTGAAGGGCGAGCAGTACTTC.

V and J are TRBV7-2 and TRBJ1-1; 9 bases agree with TRBD1. The germline CDR1 and CDR2 sequences are SGHTA and FQGNSA. This CDR3 is 14 amino acids long. V was clipped by 5 bases and J by 2 bases; unmatched bases: 3. CDR3 nucleotides: TGTGCCAGCAGCCCGGGACAGGGAAACACTGAAGCTTTCTTT. Its translation is CASSPGQGNTEAFF.